Following are 21 T cell receptor beta chains from one sample sequenced in a study of OX40 agonist ivuxolimab in advanced cancers. Clones were sequenced by immunoSEQ multiplex PCR, and TCRdb holds only the in-frame ones, with some missing. The sample lists 20,000 to 30,000 clones, 83% seen once, with 12% in the top ten. The source material was CD4+ or CD8+ T cells sorted from blood, sampled in a trial of the OX40 agonist ivuxolimab. All receptors derive from an adult with an advanced solid tumor such as melanoma, head and neck, liver or kidney cancer.

The genes are TRBV7-3 and TRBJ2-4, with a possible D match to TRBD2 (6 bases). CDR3 length: 13 residues. Trimming left V 5 bases short and J 8 bases short, with 13 bases between. Germline V gene data show CDR1 as SGHTA and CDR2 as FQGTGA. As DNA, the CDR3 is TGTGCCAGCAGCGCCGGGACTCAAGACATTCAGTACTTC. Translation: CASSAGTQDIQYF. Together with reference TRBV7-3 and TRBJ2-4, the CDR3 gives the full variable domain: GAGVSQTPSNKVTEKGKYVELRCDPISGHTALYWYRQSLGQGPEFLIYFQGTGAADDSGLPNDRFFAVRPEGSVSTLKIQRTERGDSAVYLCASSAGTQDIQYFGAGTRLSVL.

This chain links TRBV7-9 with TRBJ1-1; TRBD1 matches 8 bases. Germline loops: CDR1 SEHNR, CDR2 FQNEAQ (reference sequence). Trimming took 4 bases from V and 6 from J; bases not matched to a gene: 4. The CDR3 is 13 amino acids. The CDR3 protein is CASSWGTGSEAFF. The CDR3, as DNA: TGTGCCAGCAGCTGGGGGACAGGCTCTGAAGCTTTCTTT.

V is TRBV11-1 and J is TRBJ2-5; TRBD1 matches 9 bases. CDR1 SGHAT and CDR2 FQDESV come from the germline V gene (reference sequence). The CDR3 totals 15 residues. After removal of 4 bases from V and 1 base from J, the junction contained 4 bases not matched to a gene. DNA of the CDR3: TGTGCCAGCAGCTACCCGGACAGGGGCCAAGAGACCCAGTACTTC. This codes for CASSYPDRGQETQYF.

The CDR3 coding sequence is TGTGCCAGCAGCTCGACAGGGTCTGAGCAGTACTTC. This sequence encodes CASSSTGSEQYF. V usage is TRBV7-9 and J usage is TRBJ2-7; 7 bases fit TRBD1. Per germline, CDR1 SEHNR and CDR2 FQNEAQ (reference sequence). Losses at the gene ends were 4 bases for V and 7 bases for J; bases not matched to a gene: 4. The CDR3 is 12 residues long.

The chain combines TRBV5-1 with TRBJ2-7, with TRBD1 matching 9 bases. The length of the CDR3 is 15 residues. Looked up from germline, CDR1 is SGHRS and CDR2 is YFSETQ. V lost 4 bases and J lost 2; bases outside the gene matches: 7. The CDR3 loop is CASSVLGTGTYEQYF. In DNA form, the CDR3 reads TGCGCCAGCAGCGTTCTTGGGACAGGGACCTACGAGCAGTACTTC.

The chain has TRBV15 and TRBJ1-2; D not certain. Germline V gene lookup returns CDR1 LNHNV and CDR2 YYDKDF (reference sequence). The CDR3 is 15 amino acids. V gave up 1 base and J gave up 3 bases, with 12 bases separating them. This CDR3 reads CATSRGAGPDYGYTF. Written as DNA, the CDR3 is TGTGCCACCAGCAGAGGGGCCGGGCCGGACTATGGCTACACCTTC.

Only one count was recorded for this clone. The rearrangement links TRBV2 to TRBJ2-7; 7 bases match TRBD1. V lost 4 bases to trimming and J lost 3 bases; unmatched junction nucleotides: 9. The CDR3 extends over 15 amino acids. From germline, CDR1 is SNHLY and CDR2 FYNNEI. This chain's CDR3 is CASSGIRGGNYEQYF. As DNA, the CDR3 is TGTGCCAGCAGTGGGATAAGAGGGGGCAACTACGAGCAGTACTTC.

The CDR3 region has the DNA TGCGCCAGCAGCTTGGCCGGGACAGGGGGGGAGACCCAGTACTTC. Amino acids: CASSLAGTGGETQYF. J is TRBJ2-5 and V is TRBV5-1; 11 positions match TRBD1. V shed 0 bases, J shed 5 bases, and the junction held 3 bases outside the gene matches. This CDR3 has 15 residues. Looked up from germline, CDR1 is SGHRS and CDR2 is YFSETQ.

The chain has TRBV5-1 and TRBJ2-1; no reliable D call. Germline lookup yields CDR1 SGHRS and CDR2 YFSETQ. The germline V and J ends were trimmed by 0 bases and 3 bases, with 10 bases remaining between them. The CDR3 is 15 amino acids. The CDR3 DNA sequence: TGCGCCAGCAGCTTGGAGACTGCTAGCTACAATGAGCAGTTCTTC. Its protein product is CASSLETASYNEQFF. Full variable domain (missing parts from reference TRBV5-1 and TRBJ2-1): KAGVTQTPRYLIKTRGQQVTLSCSPISGHRSVSWYQQTPGQGLQFLFEYFSETQRNKGNFPGRFSGRQFSNSRSEMNVSTLELGDSALYLCASSLETASYNEQFFGPGTRLTVL.

CDR3 sequence (DNA): TGCGCCAGCAGCTTGGCTCCCCAGGGACAGGGGGCCTACAATGAGCAGTTCTTC. Translation gives CASSLAPQGQGAYNEQFF. The rearrangement uses TRBV5-1 and TRBJ2-1; 11 nucleotides line up with TRBD1. Germline V gene sequence: CDR1 SGHRS, CDR2 YFSETQ. Germline trimming cut 0 bases from V and 2 bases from J; bases unmatched to any gene: 7. The CDR3 is made up of 18 amino acids.

The chain has TRBV6-1 and TRBJ2-3, with TRBD2 matching over 8 bases. CDR1 and CDR2 (germline): MNHNS, SASEGT. This CDR3 has 15 amino acids. Trimming removed 1 base from V and 1 base from J; junction bases left unmatched: 1. The CDR3 bases are TGTGCCAGCAGTGAAGAGCGGGGGCGCACAGATACGCAGTATTTT. It is translated as CASSEERGRTDTQYF.

This sequence joins TRBV29-1 and TRBJ1-4; D may be TRBD1 (5 bases). The CDR3 has 16 amino acids. CDR1 is SQVTM and CDR2 is ANQGSEA in the germline V gene. V gave up 5 bases and J gave up 4 bases, with 20 bases separating them. The CDR3 loop reads CSVLEWLGLSNEKLFF. CDR3 in DNA: TGCAGCGTTCTGGAGTGGTTGGGACTCAGTAATGAAAAACTGTTTTTT.

The chain uses TRBV15 and TRBJ2-7; D gene unclear. CDR1 LNHNV and CDR2 YYDKDF come from the germline V gene (reference sequence). V dropped 0 bases and J dropped 2 bases, with 11 bases sitting between them. CDR3 length: 15 amino acids. The CDR3 protein is CATSRDLDTAYEQYF. In DNA, the CDR3 is TGTGCCACCAGCAGAGATCTTGACACCGCCTACGAGCAGTACTTC.

V usage is TRBV11-1 and J usage is TRBJ2-5; 12 bases match TRBD2. Trimming cost V 5 bases and J 1 base; bases outside gene matches: 8. Per germline, CDR1 SGHAT and CDR2 FQDESV (reference sequence). CDR3 length: 17 residues. DNA of the CDR3: TGTGCCAGCAGCCGTACTAGCGGGGGGACCTTCCAAGAGACCCAGTACTTC. It translates to CASSRTSGGTFQETQYF.

The V and J genes are TRBV5-6 and TRBJ2-7; D remains ambiguous. The CDR3 is 13 amino acids. V was pared by 0 bases and J by 6 bases, with 10 bases between. The germline gives CDR1 SGHDT, CDR2 YYEEEE. Here the CDR3 reads CASSLENHAEQYF. The CDR3 DNA reads as TGTGCCAGCAGCTTGGAAAATCACGCCGAGCAGTACTTC.

The V and J genes are TRBV13 and TRBJ1-1; no definite D call. V lost 5 bases and J 1 base, leaving 11 bases between the germline ends. This CDR3 comprises 14 residues. CDR1 and CDR2 (germline): PRHDT, FYEKMQ (reference sequence). The CDR3 DNA is TGTGCCAGCAGCAAGCCGACAAAGAACACTGAAGCTTTCTTT. Translation gives CASSKPTKNTEAFF.

V is TRBV5-1 and J is TRBJ2-7; no definite D call. Deletions cut 4 bases from V and 2 bases from J, with 16 bases between. The germline V gene has CDR1 SGHRS and CDR2 YFSETQ. The CDR3 spans 15 residues. Here the CDR3 reads CASSPEIGYAYEQYF. The CDR3 nucleotides are TGCGCCAGCAGCCCCGAGATTGGGTACGCCTACGAGCAGTACTTC.

The table lists this clone with a count of one. V and J are TRBV27 and TRBJ2-1; TRBD1 agrees at 12 bases. The CDR3 consists of 16 residues. Unmatched junction bases numbered 10, after V lost 6 bases and J lost 7 bases. The germline gives CDR1 MNHEY, CDR2 SMNVEV (reference sequence). CDR3 loop: CASSLGTGGLGNEQFF. DNA for the CDR3: TGTGCCAGCAGCCTCGGGACAGGGGGCTTAGGGAATGAGCAGTTCTTC.

The chain uses TRBV7-2 and TRBJ1-2; 7 nucleotides agree with TRBD1. CDR1 is SGHTA and CDR2 is FQGNSA in the germline V gene. This CDR3 contains 16 residues. The ends lost 3 bases at V and 4 bases at J; junction bases unmatched: 11. CDR3 loop: CASSFRDRARIYGYTF. The DNA of the CDR3 is TGTGCCAGCAGCTTCCGAGACAGGGCGAGGATCTATGGCTACACCTTC.

This clone was observed a few times. The chain is built from TRBV15 and TRBJ1-5; D perhaps matches TRBD1 (6 bases). With 1 base removed from V and 5 bases from J, the gap between germline ends came to 12 bases. CDR1 LNHNV and CDR2 YYDKDF come from the germline V gene (reference sequence). The CDR3 extends over 15 amino acids. This CDR3 is CATSRGARGYQPQHF. CDR3 DNA sequence: TGTGCCACCAGCAGAGGTGCCAGGGGCTATCAGCCCCAGCATTTT.

The genes are TRBV7-9 and TRBJ2-3; 8 bases align to TRBD2. V lost 3 bases, J lost 6 bases, and 8 bases stayed unmatched. This CDR3 has 15 residues. The germline gives CDR1 SEHNR, CDR2 FQNEAQ (reference sequence). This CDR3 is CASSFPGGAKDTQYF. In nucleotides, the CDR3 is TGTGCCAGCAGCTTTCCCGGGGGGGCCAAGGATACGCAGTATTTT.